This entry lists 2 T cell receptor beta chains sequenced from one sample in a study of cytomegalovirus exposure and HLA in healthy donors. Vbeta (60) and Jbeta (13) primers were used in the PCR. Produced via immunoSEQ multiplex PCR; TCRdb's table is partial and in-frame only. The sample holds about 130,000 clones, around 76% seen once. Input material: PBMCs. The receptors were sampled from a male donor in good health and CMV-seronegative.

A remark on this clone: At one boundary the junction diverges from the germline segment, which might be a read error. The chain couples TRBV27 to TRBJ2-1; D remains ambiguous. Germline V gives CDR1 MNHEY, CDR2 SMNVEV (reference sequence). CDR3 length: 14 residues. In DNA, the CDR3 is TGTGTCAGCTCCCGGCGCAGCCAGGACAATGAGCAGTTCTTC. Protein: CVSSRRSQDNEQFF.

This clone showed up just a few times. The J gene is TRBJ2-7, the V gene TRBV29-1, with D possibly matching TRBD1 (6 bases). V dropped 1 base and J dropped 3 bases, with 7 bases sitting between them. Germline V gene lookup returns CDR1 SQVTM and CDR2 ANQGSEA. The CDR3 sequence is 12 residues long. The CDR3 bases are TGCAGCGTTGAAGTAGGGGGCTACGAGCAGTACTTC. It specifies CSVEVGGYEQYF.